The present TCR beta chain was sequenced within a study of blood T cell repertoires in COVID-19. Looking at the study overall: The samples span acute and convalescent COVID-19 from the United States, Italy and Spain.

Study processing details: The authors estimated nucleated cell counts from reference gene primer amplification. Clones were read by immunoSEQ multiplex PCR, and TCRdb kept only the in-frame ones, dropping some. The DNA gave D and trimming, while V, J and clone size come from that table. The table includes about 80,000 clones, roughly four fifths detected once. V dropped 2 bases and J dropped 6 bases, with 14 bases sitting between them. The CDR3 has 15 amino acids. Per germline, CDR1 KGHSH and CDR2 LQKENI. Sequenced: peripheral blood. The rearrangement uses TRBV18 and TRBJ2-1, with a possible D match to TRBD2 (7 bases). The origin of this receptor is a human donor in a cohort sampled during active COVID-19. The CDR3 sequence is CASSPGQGGGNEQFF. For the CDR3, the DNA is TGTGCCAGCTCACCAGGGCAGGGAGGGGGCAATGAGCAGTTCTTC.